Following are 4 T cell receptor beta chains from one sample sequenced in a study of metastatic and nonmetastatic thyroid tumors. No treatment of any kind had been given to any patient before thyroid surgery. MiXCR reprocessed the PCR reads for TCRdb. In the table there are tens of thousands of clones, roughly 30% of which are singletons. The specimen sequenced was blood. These receptors were collected from a female donor with papillary thyroid cancer or a benign thyroid nodule (not recorded which). Some clones in this sample may be carry-over from other donors' samples.

About this clone: At one of its ends the junction is not consistent with the germline gene, which may arise from a read error. J is TRBJ1-5 and V is TRBV6-1; D is unresolved. In germline, CDR1 is MNHNS, CDR2 SASEGT. The CDR3 runs to 14 residues. The chain's CDR3 is CASSEGGGNHPQHF. Written as DNA, the CDR3 is TGTGCCAGCAGTGAAGGCGGAGGAAATCATCCCCAGCATTTT.

This clone has at least ten counts. This rearrangement joins TRBV4-2 to TRBJ1-1, with D unclear. V was pared by 4 bases and J by 1 base, with 10 bases between. Germline V CDR1 and CDR2: LGHNA, YNFKEQ. The CDR3 runs to 14 residues. The CDR3 DNA reads TGTGCCAGCAGCCGATCGACGGAGAACACTGAAGCTTTCTTT. Amino acids: CASSRSTENTEAFF.

V is TRBV5-1 and J is TRBJ2-1; 15 nucleotides agree with TRBD2. Germline values: CDR1 SGHRS, CDR2 YFSETQ. The CDR3 runs to 15 residues. The V gene end was trimmed by 2 bases and the J gene end by 9 bases; junction bases not matched to a gene: 3. CDR3 residues: CASSFGTSGRSEQFF. CDR3 nucleotide sequence: TGCGCCAGCAGCTTCGGGACTAGCGGGAGGTCTGAGCAGTTCTTC.

J is TRBJ1-2 and V is TRBV28; D not resolved. V was trimmed by 3 bases and J by 8 bases, leaving 4 bases between them. Per germline, CDR1 MDHEN and CDR2 SYDVKM. This CDR3 spans 10 amino acids. The CDR3 bases are TGTGCCAGCAGTTTTCAGGGCTACACCTTC. Residues: CASSFQGYTF.